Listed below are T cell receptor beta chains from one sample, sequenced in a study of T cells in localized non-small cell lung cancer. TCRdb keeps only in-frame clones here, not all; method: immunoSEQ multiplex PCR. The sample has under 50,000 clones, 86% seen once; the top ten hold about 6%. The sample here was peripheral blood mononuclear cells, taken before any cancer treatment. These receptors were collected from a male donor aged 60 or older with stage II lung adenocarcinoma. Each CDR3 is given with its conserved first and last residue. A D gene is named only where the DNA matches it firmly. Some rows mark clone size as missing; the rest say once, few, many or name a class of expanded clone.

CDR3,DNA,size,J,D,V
CAISDSPLGAQYF,TGTGCCATCAGTGACTCACCCTTGGGGGCCCAGTACTTC,.,TRBJ2-5,.,TRBV10-3
CASGGQGIREETQYF,TGTGCCAGCGGTGGACAGGGGATTCGGGAAGAGACCCAGTACTTC,.,TRBJ2-5,TRBD1,TRBV2
CALDQGAAEAFF,TGTGCATTGGATCAGGGGGCCGCTGAAGCTTTCTTT,few,TRBJ1-1,TRBD1,TRBV30
CASSLGGNEQFF,TGCGCCAGCAGCTTGGGGGGGAATGAGCAGTTCTTC,.,TRBJ2-1,.,TRBV5-1
CASSEEGILSEQYF,TGTGCCAGCAGTGAAGAGGGTATTCTCTCTGAGCAGTACTTC,.,TRBJ2-7,.,TRBV6-1
CVRSLGYSNQPQHF,TGTGTCAGAAGCTTGGGTTATAGCAATCAGCCCCAGCATTTT,few,TRBJ1-5,.,TRBV7-5
CASSAGTGSYEQYF,TGTGCCAGCAGTGCCGGGACGGGATCCTACGAGCAGTACTTC,few,TRBJ2-7,.,TRBV28
CAWSGIAREYEQYF,TGTGCCTGGAGTGGAATAGCGAGAGAATACGAGCAGTACTTC,.,TRBJ2-7,.,TRBV30
CASSDRIYGYTF,TGTGCCAGCAGTGACAGAATCTATGGCTACACCTTC,once,TRBJ1-2,.,TRBV6-1
CASSMGSRNDEQFF,TGTGCCAGTAGTATGGGGTCTAGGAACGATGAGCAGTTCTTC,.,TRBJ2-1,.,TRBV19
CASLQEGNQPQHF,TGTGCCAGCTTACAGGAGGGCAATCAGCCCCAGCATTTT,few,TRBJ1-5,.,TRBV2
CASSVGASGANVLTF,TGTGCCAGCAGCGTAGGAGCTTCTGGGGCCAACGTCCTGACTTTC,.,TRBJ2-6,.,TRBV9
CASSSLGTGTVEAFF,TGCGCCAGCAGCAGTCTCGGGACAGGAACGGTTGAAGCTTTCTTT,.,TRBJ1-1,TRBD1,TRBV4-1
CASTPRSGGYTF,TGTGCCAGCACCCCACGAAGCGGAGGCTACACCTTC,.,TRBJ1-2,.,TRBV5-4
CASSDSPQRTGRRETQYF,TGCGCCAGCAGTGATTCCCCCCAACGGACAGGGCGTCGCGAGACCCAGTACTTC,.,TRBJ2-5,TRBD1,TRBV10-1
CASSSAVGYEQYF,TGTGCCAGCAGCTCCGCGGTCGGCTACGAGCAGTACTTC,.,TRBJ2-7,.,TRBV7-9
CAWRGTGVGYEQYF,TGTGCCTGGAGAGGGACAGGGGTGGGCTACGAGCAGTACTTC,.,TRBJ2-7,TRBD1,TRBV30
CATQENIQYF,TGCGCCACCCAGGAGAACATTCAGTACTTC,.,TRBJ2-4,.,TRBV2
CASSQARAGGGTDTQYF,TGCGCCAGCAGCCAAGCGCGAGCGGGAGGCGGAACAGATACGCAGTATTTT,few,TRBJ2-3,TRBD2,TRBV4-3
CASSLGGQGKGEQYF,TGTGCCAGCAGTTTAGGCGGACAGGGTAAGGGCGAGCAGTACTTC,.,TRBJ2-7,TRBD1,TRBV28
CASSQEMGGGGYEQYF,TGCGCCAGCAGCCAAGAAATGGGAGGGGGGGGCTACGAGCAGTACTTC,few,TRBJ2-7,.,TRBV4-1
CASRTGGARGAFF,TGTGCCAGCAGGACCGGGGGGGCGCGGGGAGCTTTCTTT,.,TRBJ1-1,.,TRBV28
CASSLQGSNTEAFF,TGTGCCAGCAGTTTACAGGGGTCGAACACTGAAGCTTTCTTT,.,TRBJ1-1,.,TRBV27
CASSLIGGDTEAFF,TGCGCCAGCAGCTTGATAGGAGGGGACACTGAAGCTTTCTTT,.,TRBJ1-1,.,TRBV5-1
CASRQGTNSYEQYF,TGTGCCAGCAGACAGGGGACAAACTCCTACGAGCAGTACTTC,.,TRBJ2-7,TRBD1,TRBV2
CASSLGQGSNQPQHF,TGTGCCAGCAGTTTAGGACAGGGCAGCAATCAGCCCCAGCATTTT,.,TRBJ1-5,TRBD1,TRBV28
CSVEDPGTPRETQYF,TGCAGCGTTGAAGATCCAGGGACTCCTCGGGAGACCCAGTACTTC,.,TRBJ2-5,.,TRBV29-1
CASSLRVSRANYNEQFF,TGTGCCAGCAGCTTGAGGGTCAGTCGGGCCAACTACAATGAGCAGTTCTTC,.,TRBJ2-1,.,TRBV5-4
CASSDRQGVGDTQYF,TGTGCCAGCAGCGATAGACAGGGTGTCGGCGATACGCAGTATTTT,.,TRBJ2-3,TRBD1,TRBV5-4
CAWSVETELNGYTF,TGTGCCTGGAGTGTAGAGACAGAGTTAAATGGCTACACCTTC,.,TRBJ1-2,.,TRBV30
CASSLESWGLGTDTQYF,TGTGCCAGCAGCTTAGAGTCTTGGGGGTTGGGCACAGATACGCAGTATTTT,.,TRBJ2-3,.,TRBV11-2
CASSYLTGVGYNEQFF,TGTGCCAGCAGCTACCTAACGGGAGTAGGCTACAATGAGCAGTTCTTC,.,TRBJ2-1,.,TRBV7-9
CAIRDRGTEAFF,TGTGCCATCAGAGACAGGGGCACTGAAGCTTTCTTT,few,TRBJ1-1,TRBD1,TRBV10-3
CASSTDNEKLFF,TGTGCCAGCAGTACAGATAATGAAAAACTGTTTTTT,few,TRBJ1-4,.,TRBV9
CASSIERSRQGMISEAFF,TGTGCCAGTAGTATAGAGCGGAGCCGACAGGGGATGATCTCTGAAGCTTTCTTT,.,TRBJ1-1,TRBD1,TRBV19
CASRRAGTYEQYF,TGCGCCAGCAGAAGGGCAGGGACCTACGAGCAGTACTTC,.,TRBJ2-7,.,TRBV5-1
CASSSSKGFMNTEAFF,TGTGCCAGCAGTTCTTCCAAGGGTTTCATGAACACTGAAGCTTTCTTT,.,TRBJ1-1,.,TRBV6-5
CASSATGVNQPQHF,TGTGCCAGTAGCGCTACAGGGGTTAATCAGCCCCAGCATTTT,.,TRBJ1-5,TRBD1,TRBV19
CASSPGVLAGLDTQYF,TGTGCCAGCAGCCCCGGGGTACTAGCGGGATTGGATACGCAGTATTTT,.,TRBJ2-3,TRBD2,TRBV5-4
CASSLGSPLSDRLVNEQFF,TGTGCCAGCAGCTTGGGATCACCCCTATCGGACAGGCTTGTGAATGAGCAGTTCTTC,.,TRBJ2-1,TRBD1,TRBV5-6
CASRGPGNQPQHF,TGTGCCAGTAGGGGGCCGGGGAATCAGCCCCAGCATTTT,once,TRBJ1-5,.,TRBV19
CASSYAGPVMNF,TGTGCCAGCAGTTACGCAGGGCCCGTCATGAACTTC,.,TRBJ2-4,.,TRBV7-2
CASSVAAGGSNQPQHF,TGTGCCAGCAGTGTGGCCGCGGGGGGATCCAATCAGCCCCAGCATTTT,.,TRBJ1-5,.,TRBV6-1
CASSYNRVFNQPQHF,TGTGCCAGCAGTTATAACCGGGTCTTCAATCAGCCCCAGCATTTT,.,TRBJ1-5,.,TRBV2
CASSEVGETKNIQYF,TGTGCCAGCAGTGAAGTAGGGGAAACCAAAAACATTCAGTACTTC,once,TRBJ2-4,.,TRBV6-1
CASSLALGTGNNEQYF,TGTGCCAGCAGCTTAGCCCTTGGGACAGGGAATAACGAGCAGTACTTC,once,TRBJ2-7,TRBD1,TRBV7-9
CATSSTGGRSPYNEQFF,TGTGCCACCAGCTCGACAGGGGGCCGGTCCCCATACAATGAGCAGTTCTTC,.,TRBJ2-1,TRBD1,TRBV15
CAWSSGLSDNEQFF,TGTGCCTGGAGTTCGGGACTATCGGACAATGAGCAGTTCTTC,.,TRBJ2-1,TRBD2,TRBV30
CASSLMGLGQLDTQYF,TGTGCCAGCAGCTTAATGGGACTCGGCCAACTGGATACGCAGTATTTT,.,TRBJ2-3,.,TRBV7-9
CASSLAGGTGELFF,TGTGCCAGCAGCTTGGCGGGAGGCACCGGGGAGCTGTTTTTT,.,TRBJ2-2,TRBD2,TRBV11-3
CASSLRPGSGNTEAFF,TGTGCCAGCAGCCTTCGGCCAGGGTCCGGGAACACTGAAGCTTTCTTT,.,TRBJ1-1,.,TRBV14
CAIALLGATYEQYF,TGTGCCATCGCACTCTTAGGCGCTACCTACGAGCAGTACTTC,.,TRBJ2-7,.,TRBV10-3
CATSQGQSNNSPLHF,TGTGCCACCTCCCAGGGACAGTCGAATAATTCACCCCTCCACTTT,.,TRBJ1-6,TRBD1,TRBV19
CASSLELAKNIQYF,TGCGCCAGCAGCTTGGAACTAGCCAAAAACATTCAGTACTTC,.,TRBJ2-4,.,TRBV5-1
CASSRGQGPYEQYF,TGTGCCAGCAGCAGAGGACAGGGCCCCTACGAGCAGTACTTC,.,TRBJ2-7,TRBD1,TRBV5-8